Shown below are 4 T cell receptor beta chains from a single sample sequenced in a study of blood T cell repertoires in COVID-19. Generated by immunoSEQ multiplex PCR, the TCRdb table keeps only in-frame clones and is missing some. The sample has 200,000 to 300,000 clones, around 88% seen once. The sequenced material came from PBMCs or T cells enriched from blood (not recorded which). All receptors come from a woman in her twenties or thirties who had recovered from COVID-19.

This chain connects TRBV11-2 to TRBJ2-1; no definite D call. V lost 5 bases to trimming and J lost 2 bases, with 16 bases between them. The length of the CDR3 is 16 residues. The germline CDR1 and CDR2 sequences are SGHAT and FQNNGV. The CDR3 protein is CASSPSIRVPYNEQFF. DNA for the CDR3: TGTGCCAGCAGCCCGAGCATCCGGGTCCCCTACAATGAGCAGTTCTTC.

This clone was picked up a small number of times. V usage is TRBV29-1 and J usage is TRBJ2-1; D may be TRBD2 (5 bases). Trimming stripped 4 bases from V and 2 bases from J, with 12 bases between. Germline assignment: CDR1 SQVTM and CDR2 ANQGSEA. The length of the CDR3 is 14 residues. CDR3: CSVASSLPYNEQFF. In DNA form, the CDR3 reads TGCAGCGTTGCTTCTAGCCTGCCCTACAATGAGCAGTTCTTC.

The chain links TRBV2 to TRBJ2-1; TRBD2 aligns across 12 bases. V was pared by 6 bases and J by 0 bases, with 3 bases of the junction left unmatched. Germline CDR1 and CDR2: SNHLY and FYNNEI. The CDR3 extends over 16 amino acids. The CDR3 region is CASRILAGGSYNEQFF. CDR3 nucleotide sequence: TGTGCCAGCAGGATACTAGCGGGAGGCTCCTACAATGAGCAGTTCTTC.

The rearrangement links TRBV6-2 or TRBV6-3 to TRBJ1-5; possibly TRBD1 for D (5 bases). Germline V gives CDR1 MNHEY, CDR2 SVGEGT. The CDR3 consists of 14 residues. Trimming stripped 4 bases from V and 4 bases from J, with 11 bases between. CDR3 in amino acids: CASSWRDGNQPQHF. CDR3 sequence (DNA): TGTGCCAGCAGTTGGCGGGACGGTAATCAGCCCCAGCATTTT.